These T cell receptor beta chains were read from a single sample in a study of CD8 T cells in ankylosing spondylitis. TCRdb reprocessed the 5' RACE reads via MiXCR and lists one record per CDR3 protein. This sample has 250,000 to 300,000 distinct CDR3 sequences; 20% occur once, and the top ten carry around 8%. Sequencing input: blood, either unsorted or a sorted T cell fraction (not recorded which). These receptors were collected from a male donor with ankylosing spondylitis or in good health (not recorded which). Both conserved end residues are part of each CDR3. A D gene is named only where the DNA matches it firmly. Clone sizes are given selectively: once, few, many, or a class where the clone is expanded.

d_call: .
clone_size: .
v_call: TRBV6-1
j_call: TRBJ1-2
cdr3_aa: CASSDVRNGYTF
cdr3_nt: TGTGCCAGCAGTGATGTAAGGAATGGCTACACCTTC

d_call: .
clone_size: few
v_call: TRBV9
j_call: TRBJ2-3
cdr3_aa: CASSVGRVTDTQYF
cdr3_nt: TGTGCCAGCAGCGTAGGGAGAGTCACGGATACGCAGTATTTT

d_call: TRBD2
clone_size: once
v_call: TRBV6-1
j_call: TRBJ2-2
cdr3_aa: CASSQPGTSEITGELFF
cdr3_nt: TGTGCCAGCAGCCAACCCGGGACTAGCGAGATCACCGGGGAGCTGTTTTTT

d_call: .
clone_size: .
v_call: TRBV12-3/TRBV12-4
j_call: TRBJ2-2
cdr3_aa: CASSFPGSNTGELFF
cdr3_nt: TGTGCCAGCAGTTTCCCTGGGTCGAACACCGGGGAGCTGTTTTTT

d_call: TRBD2
clone_size: many
v_call: TRBV29-1
j_call: TRBJ2-2
cdr3_aa: CSVVSGTNTGELFF
cdr3_nt: TGCAGCGTTGTTAGCGGGACGAACACCGGGGAGCTGTTTTTT

d_call: .
clone_size: .
v_call: TRBV19
j_call: TRBJ1-5
cdr3_aa: CASSKQQGQPQHF
cdr3_nt: TGTGCCAGTAGTAAACAACAGGGACAGCCCCAGCATTTT

d_call: .
clone_size: few
v_call: TRBV9
j_call: TRBJ2-1
cdr3_aa: CASSVDGRSYNEQFF
cdr3_nt: TGTGCCAGCAGCGTAGACGGGAGAAGTTACAATGAGCAGTTCTTC

d_call: .
clone_size: .
v_call: TRBV6-1
j_call: TRBJ1-1
cdr3_aa: CASSDHTGRTEAFF
cdr3_nt: TGTGCCAGCAGTGACCATACAGGGAGGACTGAAGCTTTCTTT

d_call: TRBD1
clone_size: .
v_call: TRBV6-1
j_call: TRBJ2-5
cdr3_aa: CASSVDRVETQYF
cdr3_nt: TGTGCCAGCAGTGTAGACAGGGTGGAGACCCAGTACTTC

d_call: .
clone_size: few
v_call: TRBV9
j_call: TRBJ2-1
cdr3_aa: CASSGVQNEQFF
cdr3_nt: TGTGCCAGCAGCGGGGTTCAAAATGAGCAGTTCTTC

d_call: TRBD2
clone_size: .
v_call: TRBV20-1
j_call: TRBJ2-1
cdr3_aa: CSASTASGLYNEQFF
cdr3_nt: TGCAGTGCTAGCACAGCTAGCGGACTCTACAATGAGCAGTTCTTC